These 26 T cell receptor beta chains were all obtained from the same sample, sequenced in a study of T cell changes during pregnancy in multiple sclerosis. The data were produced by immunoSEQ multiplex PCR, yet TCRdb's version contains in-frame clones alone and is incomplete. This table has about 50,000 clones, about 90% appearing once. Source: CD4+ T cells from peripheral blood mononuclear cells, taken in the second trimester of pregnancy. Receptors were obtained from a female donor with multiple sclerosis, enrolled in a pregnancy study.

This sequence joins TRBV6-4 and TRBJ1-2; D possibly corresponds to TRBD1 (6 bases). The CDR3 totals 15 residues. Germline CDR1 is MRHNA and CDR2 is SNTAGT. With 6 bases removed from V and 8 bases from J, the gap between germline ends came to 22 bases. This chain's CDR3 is CASSEGAQGVSGYTF. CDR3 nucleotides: TGTGCCAGCAGCGAAGGGGCACAGGGAGTGTCGGGCTACACCTTC.

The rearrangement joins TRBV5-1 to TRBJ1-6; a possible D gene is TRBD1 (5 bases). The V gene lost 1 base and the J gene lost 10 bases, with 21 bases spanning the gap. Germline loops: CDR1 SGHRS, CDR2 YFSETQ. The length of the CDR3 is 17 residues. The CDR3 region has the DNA TGCGCCAGCAGCTTGAACCCAAGTCTACAAGGGGCCTCACCCCTCCACTTT. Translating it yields CASSLNPSLQGASPLHF.

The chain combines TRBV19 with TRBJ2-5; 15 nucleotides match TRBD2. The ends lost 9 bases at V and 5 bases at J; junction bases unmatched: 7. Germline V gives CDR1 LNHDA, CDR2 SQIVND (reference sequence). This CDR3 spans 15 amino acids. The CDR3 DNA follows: TGTGCCAGCCGGACTAGCGGGAGGGCCGAGGAGACCCAGTACTTC. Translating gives CASRTSGRAEETQYF. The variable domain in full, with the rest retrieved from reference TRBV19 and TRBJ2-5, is DGGITQSPKYLFRKEGQNVTLSCEQNLNHDAMYWYRQDPGQGLRLIYYSQIVNDFQKGDIAEGYSVSREKKESFPLTVTSAQKNPTAFYLCASRTSGRAEETQYFGPGTRLLVL.

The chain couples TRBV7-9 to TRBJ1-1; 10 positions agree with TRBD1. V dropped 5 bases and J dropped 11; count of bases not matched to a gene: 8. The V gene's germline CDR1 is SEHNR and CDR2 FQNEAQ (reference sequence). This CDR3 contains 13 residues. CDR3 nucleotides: TGTGCCAGCAGCGATCGACAGGGGGCAGGGGCTTTCTTT. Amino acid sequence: CASSDRQGAGAFF.

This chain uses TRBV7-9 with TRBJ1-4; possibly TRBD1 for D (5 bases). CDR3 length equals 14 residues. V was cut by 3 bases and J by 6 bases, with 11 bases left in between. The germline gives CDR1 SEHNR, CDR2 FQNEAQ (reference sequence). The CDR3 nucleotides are TGTGCCAGCAGCTTCTGGGGGGTGGATGAAAAACTGTTTTTT. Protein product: CASSFWGVDEKLFF.

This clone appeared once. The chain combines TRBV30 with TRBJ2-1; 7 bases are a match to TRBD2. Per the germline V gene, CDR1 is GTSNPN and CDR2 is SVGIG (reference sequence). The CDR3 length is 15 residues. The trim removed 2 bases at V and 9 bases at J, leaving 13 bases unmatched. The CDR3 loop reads CAWSRLPGERGEQFF. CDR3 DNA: TGTGCCTGGAGTAGACTACCCGGTGAGCGGGGTGAGCAGTTCTTC.

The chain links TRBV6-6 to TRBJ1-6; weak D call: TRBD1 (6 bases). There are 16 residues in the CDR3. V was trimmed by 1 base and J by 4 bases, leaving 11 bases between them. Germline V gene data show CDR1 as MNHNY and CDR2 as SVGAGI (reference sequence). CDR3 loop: CASSYLRTVYNSPLHF. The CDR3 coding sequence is TGTGCCAGCAGTTACTTAAGGACAGTTTATAATTCACCCCTCCACTTT.

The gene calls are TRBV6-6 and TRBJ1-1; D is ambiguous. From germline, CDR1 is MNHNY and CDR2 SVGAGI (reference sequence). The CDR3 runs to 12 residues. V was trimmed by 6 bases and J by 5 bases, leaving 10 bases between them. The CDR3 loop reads CASSRSGTEAFF. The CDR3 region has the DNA TGTGCCAGCAGCCGTTCGGGAACTGAAGCTTTCTTT.

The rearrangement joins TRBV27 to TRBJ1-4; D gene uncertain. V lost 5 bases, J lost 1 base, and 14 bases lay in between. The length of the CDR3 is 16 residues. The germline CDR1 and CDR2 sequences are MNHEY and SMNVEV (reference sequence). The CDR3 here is CASSTRTRVTNEKLFF. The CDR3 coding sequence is TGTGCCAGCAGTACCCGGACGCGGGTAACTAATGAAAAACTGTTTTTT.

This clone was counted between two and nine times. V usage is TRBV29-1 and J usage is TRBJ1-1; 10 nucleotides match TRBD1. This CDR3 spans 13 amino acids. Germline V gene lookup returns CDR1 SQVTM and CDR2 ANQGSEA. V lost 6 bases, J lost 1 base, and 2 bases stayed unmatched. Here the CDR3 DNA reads TGCAGCGTCGGACAGGGGGGGAACACTGAAGCTTTCTTT. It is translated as CSVGQGGNTEAFF.

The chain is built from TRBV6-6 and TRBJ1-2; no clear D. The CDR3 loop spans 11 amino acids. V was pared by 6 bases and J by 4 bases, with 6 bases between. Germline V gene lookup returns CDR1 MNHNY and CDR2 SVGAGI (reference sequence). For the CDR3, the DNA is TGTGCCAGCAGCAGTGGCTATGGCTACACCTTC. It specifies CASSSGYGYTF.

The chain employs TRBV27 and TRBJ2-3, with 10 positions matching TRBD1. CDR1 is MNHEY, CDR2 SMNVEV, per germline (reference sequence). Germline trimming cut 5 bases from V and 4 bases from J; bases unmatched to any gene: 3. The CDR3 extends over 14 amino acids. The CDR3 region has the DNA TGTGCCAGCAGTCCCGGGACAGGGGCAGATACGCAGTATTTT. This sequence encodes CASSPGTGADTQYF.

The CDR3 DNA follows: TGTGCCAGCAGCTTAGTCTGGGGGACTAGCGGGAGAGGCAATGAGCAGTTCTTC. Its translation is CASSLVWGTSGRGNEQFF. The chain combines TRBV7-8 with TRBJ2-1, with 14 bases aligning to TRBD2. There are 18 residues in the CDR3. Losses at the gene ends were 1 base for V and 6 bases for J; bases not matched to a gene: 8. Germline CDR1 is SGHVS and CDR2 is FQNEAQ. The variable domain in full, with the rest retrieved from reference TRBV7-8 and TRBJ2-1, is GAGVSQSPRYKVAKRGQDVALRCDPISGHVSLFWYQQALGQGPEFLTYFQNEAQLDKSGLPSDRFFAERPEGSVSTLKIQRTQQEDSAVYLCASSLVWGTSGRGNEQFFGPGTRLTVL.

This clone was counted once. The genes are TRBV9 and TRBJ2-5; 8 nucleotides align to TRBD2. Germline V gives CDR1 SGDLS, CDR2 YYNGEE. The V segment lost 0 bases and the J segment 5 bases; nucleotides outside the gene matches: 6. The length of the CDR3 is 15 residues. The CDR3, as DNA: TGTGCCAGCAGCGTAGTCGGCGGGGGGTTGGAGACCCAGTACTTC. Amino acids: CASSVVGGGLETQYF. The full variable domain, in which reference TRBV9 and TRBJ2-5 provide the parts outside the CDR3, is DSGVTQTPKHLITATGQRVTLRCSPRSGDLSVYWYQQSLDQGLQFLIQYYNGEERAKGNILERFSAQQFPDLHSELNLSSLELGDSALYFCASSVVGGGLETQYFGPGTRLLVL.

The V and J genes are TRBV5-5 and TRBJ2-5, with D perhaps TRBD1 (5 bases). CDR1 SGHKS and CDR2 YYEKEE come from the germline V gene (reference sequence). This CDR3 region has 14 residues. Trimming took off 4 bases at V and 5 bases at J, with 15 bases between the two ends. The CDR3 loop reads CASSIYQGAETQYF. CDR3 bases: TGTGCCAGCAGCATATACCAAGGGGCGGAGACCCAGTACTTC. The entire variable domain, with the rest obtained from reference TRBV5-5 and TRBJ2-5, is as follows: DAGVTQSPTHLIKTRGQQVTLRCSPISGHKSVSWYQQVLGQGPQFIFQYYEKEERGRGNFPDRFSARQFPNYSSELNVNALLLGDSALYLCASSIYQGAETQYFGPGTRLLVL.

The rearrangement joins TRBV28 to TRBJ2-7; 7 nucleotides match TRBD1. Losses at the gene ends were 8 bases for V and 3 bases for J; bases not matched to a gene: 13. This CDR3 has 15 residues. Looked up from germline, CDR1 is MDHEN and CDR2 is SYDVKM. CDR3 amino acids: CASSTRDSSDYEQYF. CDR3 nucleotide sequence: TGTGCCAGCTCAACCCGGGACAGCTCTGACTACGAGCAGTACTTC.

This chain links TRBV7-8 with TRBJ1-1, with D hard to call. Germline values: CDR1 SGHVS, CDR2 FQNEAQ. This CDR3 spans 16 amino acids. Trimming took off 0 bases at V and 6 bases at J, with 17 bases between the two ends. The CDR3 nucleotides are TGTGCCAGCAGCTTAGCGGTGATCTTTCGAGGTCCTGAAGCTTTCTTT. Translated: CASSLAVIFRGPEAFF.

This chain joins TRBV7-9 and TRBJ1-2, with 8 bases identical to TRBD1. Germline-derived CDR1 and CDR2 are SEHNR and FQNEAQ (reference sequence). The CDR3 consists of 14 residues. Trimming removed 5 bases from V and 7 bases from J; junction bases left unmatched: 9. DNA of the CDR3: TGTGCCAGCAGCGAACCGGGACAGGCCTCTGGCTACACCTTC. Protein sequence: CASSEPGQASGYTF.

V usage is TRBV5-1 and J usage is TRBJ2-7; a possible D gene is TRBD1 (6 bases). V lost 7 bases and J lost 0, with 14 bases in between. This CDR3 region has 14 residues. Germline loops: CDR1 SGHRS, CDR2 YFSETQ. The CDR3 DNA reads TGCGCCAGCTACAGGGACCGGGGCTCCTACGAGCAGTACTTC. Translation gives CASYRDRGSYEQYF.

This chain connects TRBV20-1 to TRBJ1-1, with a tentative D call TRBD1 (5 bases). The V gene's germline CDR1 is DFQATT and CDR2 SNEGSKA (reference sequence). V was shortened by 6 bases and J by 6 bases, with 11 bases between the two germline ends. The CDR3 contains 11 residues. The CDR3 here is CSASGGPEAFF. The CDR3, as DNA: TGCAGTGCCTCGGGGGGACCTGAAGCTTTCTTT.

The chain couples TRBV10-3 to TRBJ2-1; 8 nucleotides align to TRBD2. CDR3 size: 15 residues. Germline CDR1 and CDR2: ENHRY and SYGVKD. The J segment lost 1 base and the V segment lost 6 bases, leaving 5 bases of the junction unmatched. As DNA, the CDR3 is TGTGCCATCAGAGGAGCGGGAGTTTCCTACAATGAGCAGTTCTTC. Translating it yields CAIRGAGVSYNEQFF.

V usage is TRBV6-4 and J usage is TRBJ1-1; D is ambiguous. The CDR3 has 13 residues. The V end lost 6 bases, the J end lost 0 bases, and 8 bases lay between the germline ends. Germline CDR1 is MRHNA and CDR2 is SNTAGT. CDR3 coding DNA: TGTGCCAGCAGCGCGTCCATGAACACTGAAGCTTTCTTT. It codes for CASSASMNTEAFF.

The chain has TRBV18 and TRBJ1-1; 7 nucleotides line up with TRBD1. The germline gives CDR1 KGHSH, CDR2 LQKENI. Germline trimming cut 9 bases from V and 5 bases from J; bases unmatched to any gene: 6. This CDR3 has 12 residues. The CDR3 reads CASLGQSTEAFF. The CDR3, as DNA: TGTGCCAGTCTGGGACAGAGTACTGAAGCTTTCTTT.

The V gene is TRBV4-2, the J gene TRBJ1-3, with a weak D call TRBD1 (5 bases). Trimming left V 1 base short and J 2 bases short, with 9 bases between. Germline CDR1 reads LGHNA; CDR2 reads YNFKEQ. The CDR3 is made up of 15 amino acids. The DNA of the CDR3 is TGTGCCAGCAGCCAAGTCAGCAGGGCTGGAAACACCATATATTTT. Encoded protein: CASSQVSRAGNTIYF.

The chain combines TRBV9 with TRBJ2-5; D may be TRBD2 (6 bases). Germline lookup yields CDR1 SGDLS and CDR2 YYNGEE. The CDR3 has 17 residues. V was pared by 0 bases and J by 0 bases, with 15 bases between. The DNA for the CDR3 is TGTGCCAGCAGCGTAGCATCGGGGGAACAGTACCAAGAGACCCAGTACTTC. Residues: CASSVASGEQYQETQYF.

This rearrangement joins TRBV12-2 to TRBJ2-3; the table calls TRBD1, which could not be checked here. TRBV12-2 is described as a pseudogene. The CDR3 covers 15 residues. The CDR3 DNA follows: TGTGCAAGTCGCTTACGTGGGCTTGGCACAGATACGCAGTATTTT. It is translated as CASRLRGLGTDTQYF.